The rows below give T cell receptor beta chains drawn from one sample of a study of tumor-infiltrating lymphocytes in primary liver carcinoma. TCRdb recomputed calls from the multiplex PCR reads with MiXCR, one row per CDR3 protein. The sample shows more than 50,000 distinct CDR3 sequences, about 80% of them seen only once. Sequenced material: liver tumor tissue from sampling region 2. Receptors originate from a man between 40 and 49 years old with primary liver carcinoma and hepatitis B virus infection. CDR3s include the opening cysteine and the closing phenylalanine or tryptophan. Each record gives: V gene, J gene, CDR3 protein.

v_call: TRBV4-2; j_call: TRBJ2-7; cdr3_aa: CASSQEVASGRVPYEQYF
v_call: TRBV12-3/TRBV12-4; j_call: TRBJ1-1; cdr3_aa: CASSAPGVAFF
v_call: TRBV6-5; j_call: TRBJ2-5; cdr3_aa: CACHRHGQETQYF
v_call: TRBV20-1; j_call: TRBJ2-1; cdr3_aa: CRLTRGGGQFF
v_call: TRBV11-2; j_call: TRBJ2-1; cdr3_aa: CASTRGSGDRRQFF
v_call: TRBV5-1; j_call: TRBJ2-2; cdr3_aa: CASSSAGRTDTGELFF
v_call: TRBV5-1; j_call: TRBJ2-6; cdr3_aa: CASSLQVGGYSGVNVLTF
v_call: TRBV28; j_call: TRBJ2-7; cdr3_aa: CASSFDYNCEQYF
v_call: TRBV2; j_call: TRBJ1-5; cdr3_aa: CASSGQSNQPQHF
v_call: TRBV6-5; j_call: TRBJ2-3; cdr3_aa: CASSYSPLVTSTDTQYF
v_call: TRBV4-2; j_call: TRBJ2-2; cdr3_aa: CASSFIAERGELFF
v_call: TRBV11-2; j_call: TRBJ2-7; cdr3_aa: CASSSTTSGTYEQYF
v_call: TRBV29-1; j_call: TRBJ1-1; cdr3_aa: CSVGKGTSTETFF
v_call: TRBV19; j_call: TRBJ1-6; cdr3_aa: CASSRGVQWDSPLHF
v_call: TRBV4-1; j_call: TRBJ2-7; cdr3_aa: CTRSRDYTYEQYF
v_call: TRBV12-3/TRBV12-4; j_call: TRBJ1-5; cdr3_aa: CASSKQGKGNQLQHF
v_call: TRBV30; j_call: TRBJ2-7; cdr3_aa: CAWTQGGEQYF
v_call: TRBV20-1; j_call: TRBJ2-1; cdr3_aa: CSARALQAGGPYNEQFF
v_call: TRBV29-1; j_call: TRBJ2-5; cdr3_aa: CSVSGRTADTQYF
v_call: TRBV10-3; j_call: TRBJ2-6; cdr3_aa: CAIGVSGANVLTF
v_call: TRBV5-1; j_call: TRBJ2-7; cdr3_aa: CTSSFGTSNERYF
v_call: TRBV7-9; j_call: TRBJ2-1; cdr3_aa: CARSTISNEQFF
v_call: TRBV14; j_call: TRBJ2-1; cdr3_aa: CASSTVAGVYNEQFF
v_call: TRBV7-9; j_call: TRBJ2-3; cdr3_aa: CASSLVGGSTDTQYF
v_call: TRBV29-1; j_call: TRBJ1-1; cdr3_aa: CSVGGGDTVAFF
v_call: TRBV6-6; j_call: TRBJ1-5; cdr3_aa: CANSLPSQPQHF
v_call: TRBV6-5; j_call: TRBJ2-1; cdr3_aa: CASSYSSGLAACEQFF
v_call: TRBV29-1; j_call: TRBJ2-4; cdr3_aa: CSVEGLGRNIQYF
v_call: TRBV12-3/TRBV12-4; j_call: TRBJ2-7; cdr3_aa: CASRLGRKSYEQYF
v_call: TRBV7-9; j_call: TRBJ1-5; cdr3_aa: CASSHENQPQHF
v_call: TRBV4-2; j_call: TRBJ2-1; cdr3_aa: CASSQGLGGRDHNEQFF
v_call: TRBV6-5; j_call: TRBJ2-1; cdr3_aa: CASSRNTGTSGRAHEQFF
v_call: TRBV29-1; j_call: TRBJ2-5; cdr3_aa: CSASVTGFDETQYF
v_call: TRBV11-2; j_call: TRBJ2-1; cdr3_aa: CASSLGWRLAGEYNEQFF
v_call: TRBV4-2; j_call: TRBJ2-7; cdr3_aa: CASSQEGSTYEQYF
v_call: TRBV12-3/TRBV12-4; j_call: TRBJ1-5; cdr3_aa: CASSKQSTGNQSQHF
v_call: TRBV4-1; j_call: TRBJ1-5; cdr3_aa: CASSSAGGINQPQHF
v_call: TRBV11-2; j_call: TRBJ1-2; cdr3_aa: CASSLDGDYGYAF
v_call: TRBV6-5; j_call: TRBJ2-1; cdr3_aa: CASSLTSNNEQLF
v_call: TRBV5-4; j_call: TRBJ2-7; cdr3_aa: CASSSLGADGQYF
v_call: TRBV6-1; j_call: TRBJ1-6; cdr3_aa: CASSMDYNSPLHF